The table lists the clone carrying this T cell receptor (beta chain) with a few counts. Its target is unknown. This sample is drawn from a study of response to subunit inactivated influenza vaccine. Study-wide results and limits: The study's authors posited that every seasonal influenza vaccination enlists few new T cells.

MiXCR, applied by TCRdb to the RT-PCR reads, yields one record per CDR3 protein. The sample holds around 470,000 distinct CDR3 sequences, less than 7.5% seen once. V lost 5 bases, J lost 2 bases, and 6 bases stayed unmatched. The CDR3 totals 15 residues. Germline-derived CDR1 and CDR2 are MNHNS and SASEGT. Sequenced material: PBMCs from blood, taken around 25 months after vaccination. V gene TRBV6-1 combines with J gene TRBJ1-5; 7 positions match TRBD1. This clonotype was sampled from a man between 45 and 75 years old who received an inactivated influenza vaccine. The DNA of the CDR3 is TGTGCCAGCAGTCCAGAAGGACAGGGCAATCAGCCCCAGCATTTT. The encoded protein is CASSPEGQGNQPQHF.